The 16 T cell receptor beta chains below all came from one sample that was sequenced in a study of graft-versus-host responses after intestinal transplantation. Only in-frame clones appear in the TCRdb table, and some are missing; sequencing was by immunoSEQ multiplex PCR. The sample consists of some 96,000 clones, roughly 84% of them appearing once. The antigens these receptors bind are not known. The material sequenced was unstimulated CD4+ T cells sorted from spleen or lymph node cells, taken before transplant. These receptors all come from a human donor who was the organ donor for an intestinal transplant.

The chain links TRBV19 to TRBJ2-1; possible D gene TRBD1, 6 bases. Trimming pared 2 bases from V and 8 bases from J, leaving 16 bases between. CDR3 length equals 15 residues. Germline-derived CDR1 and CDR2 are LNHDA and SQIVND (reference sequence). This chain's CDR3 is CASSITQGWIDEQFF. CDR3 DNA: TGTGCCAGTAGTATAACGCAGGGGTGGATCGATGAGCAGTTCTTC.

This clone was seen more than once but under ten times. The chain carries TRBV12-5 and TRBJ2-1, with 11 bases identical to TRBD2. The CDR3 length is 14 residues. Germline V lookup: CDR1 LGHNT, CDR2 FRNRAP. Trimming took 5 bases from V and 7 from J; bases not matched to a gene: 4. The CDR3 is CASGGTSGGNEQFF. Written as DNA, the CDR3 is TGTGCTAGTGGTGGTACTAGCGGGGGAAATGAGCAGTTCTTC.

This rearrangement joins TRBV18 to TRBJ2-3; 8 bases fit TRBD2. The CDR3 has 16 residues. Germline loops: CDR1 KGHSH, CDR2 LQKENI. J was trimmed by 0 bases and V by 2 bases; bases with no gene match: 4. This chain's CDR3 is CASSPVRGASTDTQYF. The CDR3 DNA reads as TGTGCCAGCTCACCAGTGCGGGGGGCTAGCACAGATACGCAGTATTTT. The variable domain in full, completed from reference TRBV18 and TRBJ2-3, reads NAGVMQNPRHLVRRRGQEARLRCSPMKGHSHVYWYRQLPEEGLKFMVYLQKENIIDESGMPKERFSAEFPKEGPSILRIQQVVRGDSAAYFCASSPVRGASTDTQYFGPGTRLTVL.

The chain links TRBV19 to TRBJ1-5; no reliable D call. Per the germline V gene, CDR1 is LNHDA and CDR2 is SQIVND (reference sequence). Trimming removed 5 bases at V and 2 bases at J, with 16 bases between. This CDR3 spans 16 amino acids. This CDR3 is CASSLAGAGGNQPQHF. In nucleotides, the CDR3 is TGTGCCAGTAGTTTGGCCGGAGCAGGAGGCAATCAGCCCCAGCATTTT. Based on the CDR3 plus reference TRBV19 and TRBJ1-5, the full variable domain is DGGITQSPKYLFRKEGQNVTLSCEQNLNHDAMYWYRQDPGQGLRLIYYSQIVNDFQKGDIAEGYSVSREKKESFPLTVTSAQKNPTAFYLCASSLAGAGGNQPQHFGDGTRLSIL.

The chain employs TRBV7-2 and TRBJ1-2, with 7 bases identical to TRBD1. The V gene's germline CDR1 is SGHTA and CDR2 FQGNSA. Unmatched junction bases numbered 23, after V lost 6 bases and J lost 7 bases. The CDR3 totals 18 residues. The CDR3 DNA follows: TGTGCCAGCAGAAATAGGGTCAGTACAGGACAGGAGTTGAGTGGCTACACCTTC. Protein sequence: CASRNRVSTGQELSGYTF.

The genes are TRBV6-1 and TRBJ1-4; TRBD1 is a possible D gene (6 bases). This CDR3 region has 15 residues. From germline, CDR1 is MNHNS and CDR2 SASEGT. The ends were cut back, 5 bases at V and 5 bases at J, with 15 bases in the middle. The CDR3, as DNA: TGTGCCAGCAGTACGACCAGGGGCGGGAATGAAAAACTGTTTTTT. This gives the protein CASSTTRGGNEKLFF.

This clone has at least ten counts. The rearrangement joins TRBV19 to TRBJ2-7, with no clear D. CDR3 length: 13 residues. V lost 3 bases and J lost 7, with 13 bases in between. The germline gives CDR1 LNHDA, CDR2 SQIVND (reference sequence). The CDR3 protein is CASSMRQVSEQYF. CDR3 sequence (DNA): TGTGCCAGTAGTATGAGGCAGGTGTCTGAGCAGTACTTC.

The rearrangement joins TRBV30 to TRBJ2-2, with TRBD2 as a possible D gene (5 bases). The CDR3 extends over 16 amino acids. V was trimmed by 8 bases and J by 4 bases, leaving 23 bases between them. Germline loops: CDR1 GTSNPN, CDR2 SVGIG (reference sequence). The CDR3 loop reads CAQSGSHPVGTGELFF. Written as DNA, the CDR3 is TGTGCCCAGAGCGGCTCTCACCCGGTTGGCACCGGGGAGCTGTTTTTT.

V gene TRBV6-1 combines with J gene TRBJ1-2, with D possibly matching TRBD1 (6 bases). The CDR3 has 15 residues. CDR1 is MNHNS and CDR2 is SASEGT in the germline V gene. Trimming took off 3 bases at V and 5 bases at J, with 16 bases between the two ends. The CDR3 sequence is CASSEGGGVWYGYTF. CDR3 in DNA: TGTGCCAGCAGTGAGGGAGGGGGGGTGTGGTATGGCTACACCTTC.

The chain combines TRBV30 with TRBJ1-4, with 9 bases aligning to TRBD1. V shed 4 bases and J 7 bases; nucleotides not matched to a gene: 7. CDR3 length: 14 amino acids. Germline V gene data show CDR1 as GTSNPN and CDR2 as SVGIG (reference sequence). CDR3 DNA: TGTGCCTGGAAGGGACAGGGAGGGAGTGAAAAACTGTTTTTT. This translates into CAWKGQGGSEKLFF. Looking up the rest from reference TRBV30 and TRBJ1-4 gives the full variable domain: SQTIHQWPATLVQPVGSPLSLECTVEGTSNPNLYWYRQAAGRGLQLLFYSVGIGQISSEVPQNLSASRPQDRQFILSSKKLLLSDSGFYLCAWKGQGGSEKLFFGSGTQLSVL.

This chain's CDR3 is CASSPGINQPQHF. As DNA, the CDR3 is TGTGCCAGCAGCCCGGGAATAAATCAGCCCCAGCATTTT. J is TRBJ1-5 and V is TRBV7-2; no firm D call. Trimming pared 5 bases from V and 4 bases from J, leaving 9 bases between. The CDR3 sequence is 13 residues long. CDR1 is SGHTA and CDR2 is FQGNSA in the germline V gene.

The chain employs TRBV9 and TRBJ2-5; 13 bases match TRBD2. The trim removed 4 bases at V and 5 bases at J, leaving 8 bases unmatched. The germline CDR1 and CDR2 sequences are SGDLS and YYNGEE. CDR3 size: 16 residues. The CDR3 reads CASSPTSGGAWETQYF. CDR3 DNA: TGTGCCAGCAGCCCCACTAGCGGGGGGGCCTGGGAGACCCAGTACTTC.

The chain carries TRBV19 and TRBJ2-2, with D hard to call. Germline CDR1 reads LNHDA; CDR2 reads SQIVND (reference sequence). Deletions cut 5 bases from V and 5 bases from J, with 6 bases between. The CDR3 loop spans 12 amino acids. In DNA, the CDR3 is TGTGCCAGTAGTCCCCGGACCGGGGAGCTGTTTTTT. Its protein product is CASSPRTGELFF.

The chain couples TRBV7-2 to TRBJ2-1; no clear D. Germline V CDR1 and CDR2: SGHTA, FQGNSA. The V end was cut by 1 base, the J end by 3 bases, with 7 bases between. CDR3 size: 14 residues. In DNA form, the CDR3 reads TGTGCCAGCAGCTTAGACCCCCACTACAATGAGCAGTTCTTC. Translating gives CASSLDPHYNEQFF. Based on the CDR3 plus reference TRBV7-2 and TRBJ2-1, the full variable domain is GAGVSQSPSNKVTEKGKDVELRCDPISGHTALYWYRQSLGQGLEFLIYFQGNSAPDKSGLPSDRFSAERTGGSVSTLTIQRTQQEDSAVYLCASSLDPHYNEQFFGPGTRLTVL.

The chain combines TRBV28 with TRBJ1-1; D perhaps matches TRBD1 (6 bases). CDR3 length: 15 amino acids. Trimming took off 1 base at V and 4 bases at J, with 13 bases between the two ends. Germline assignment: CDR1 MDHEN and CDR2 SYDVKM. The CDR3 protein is CASSLSGVGFTEAFF. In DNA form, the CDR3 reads TGTGCCAGCAGTTTATCAGGGGTGGGGTTCACTGAAGCTTTCTTT.

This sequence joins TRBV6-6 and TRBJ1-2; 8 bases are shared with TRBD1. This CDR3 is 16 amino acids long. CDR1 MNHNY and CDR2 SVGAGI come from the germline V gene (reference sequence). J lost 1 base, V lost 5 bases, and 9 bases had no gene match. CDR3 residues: CASSNRGTGINYGYTF. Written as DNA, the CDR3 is TGTGCCAGCAGTAATAGGGGGACAGGCATTAACTATGGCTACACCTTC.